Here is one T cell receptor beta chain with its context. The sample originates from a study of T cell changes during pregnancy in multiple sclerosis. In germline, CDR1 is LNHDA, CDR2 SQIVND (reference sequence). The CDR3 is 17 residues long. The V end was cut by 0 bases, the J end by 2 bases, with 14 bases between. Sequencing was performed with immunoSEQ multiplex PCR; in TCRdb, only in-frame clones are kept and a portion is missing. The sample yields tens of thousands of clones, roughly 87% seen once. This TCR derives from a female donor in good health, enrolled as a control in a pregnancy study. Material: peripheral blood, obtained in the third trimester of pregnancy. V and J are TRBV19 and TRBJ2-1, with D possibly TRBD2 on 5 matching bases. Here the CDR3 DNA reads TGTGCCAGTAGTATAGATTTCCGGGATCGCCCCTACAATGAGCAGTTCTTC. It is translated as CASSIDFRDRPYNEQFF.